Listed below are T cell receptor beta chains from one sample, sequenced in a study of blood T cell repertoires in COVID-19. Method: immunoSEQ multiplex PCR; TCRdb's copy keeps in-frame clones and lacks some. Counted here are fewer than 200,000 clones, around 82% occurring once; the ten biggest clones make up 15% to 20%. The material sequenced was PBMCs or T cells enriched from blood (not recorded which). These receptors all stem from a man aged 55 to 69 who had recovered from COVID-19. The CDR3 runs from the conserved cysteine through the conserved F or W. A D gene is named only where the DNA matches it firmly. Size is stated for part of the rows, as once, few or many counts, or as a class when the clone is expanded.

NA,TRBV7-9,TRBJ1-1,NA,TGTGCCAGCAGCTCCCCGCGGGGGGCGGCTGAAGCTTTCTTT,CASSSPRGAAEAFF
TRBD2,TRBV27,TRBJ2-1,few,TGTGCCAGCAGGGTGGGACTAGCGGGTAACAATGAGCAGTTCTTC,CASRVGLAGNNEQFF
NA,TRBV29-1,TRBJ2-4,NA,TGCAGCGTTGAGGGGGTAGCGGACCTAGCCAAAAACATTCAGTACTTC,CSVEGVADLAKNIQYF
NA,TRBV11-2,TRBJ1-2,NA,TGTGCCAGCAGCTTTCAAGGGGGTGGCTACACCTTC,CASSFQGGGYTF
NA,TRBV19,TRBJ2-2,NA,TGTGCCAGTAGTATTCAAGCCCGGGGAACCTCTTCCGGGGAGCTGTTTTTT,CASSIQARGTSSGELFF
TRBD2,TRBV4-1,TRBJ2-3,NA,TGCGCCAGCAGCCAAGCGGCCCTAGCGGGAGGGACAGATACGCAGTATTTT,CASSQAALAGGTDTQYF
TRBD1,TRBV24-1,TRBJ2-7,NA,TGTGCCACCAGTGATGCTACAGGGGGAAGATCCTACGAGCAGTACTTC,CATSDATGGRSYEQYF
TRBD2,TRBV2,TRBJ2-7,NA,TGTGCCAGCAGCCCGGGACTACCGATCTACGAGCAGTACTTC,CASSPGLPIYEQYF
NA,TRBV19,TRBJ1-6,NA,TGTGCCAGTAGTATTGGGCAGGGAGGCGGATCACCCCTCCACTTT,CASSIGQGGGSPLHF
TRBD2,TRBV5-4,TRBJ2-3,NA,TGTGCCAGCAGCGGGGAGCGGGACCCTAGCACAGATACGCAGTATTTT,CASSGERDPSTDTQYF
NA,TRBV2,TRBJ2-5,NA,TGTGCCAGCAGTGTGCTCCGGGGCCAAGAGACCCAGTACTTC,CASSVLRGQETQYF
NA,TRBV5-1,TRBJ1-1,NA,TGCGCCAGCAGCGTAGCAGGGGACACTGAAGCTTTCTTT,CASSVAGDTEAFF
NA,TRBV9,TRBJ2-5,NA,TGTGCCAGCAGCGTAGATTCTCTAGGACAAGAGACCCAGTACTTC,CASSVDSLGQETQYF
NA,TRBV9,TRBJ1-3,few,TGTGCCAGCAGCAACTTAGAAGGGGCTGGAAACACCATATATTTT,CASSNLEGAGNTIYF
TRBD1,TRBV28,TRBJ1-4,NA,TGTGCCAGCAGCCCGGCGTTTTGGACAGGGGGCGAATGGGGTAATGAAAAACTGTTTTTT,CASSPAFWTGGEWGNEKLFF
TRBD1,TRBV2,TRBJ1-5,NA,TGTGCCAGCAGCGCTGTGGGGACAGAGGGTCAGCCCCAGCATTTT,CASSAVGTEGQPQHF